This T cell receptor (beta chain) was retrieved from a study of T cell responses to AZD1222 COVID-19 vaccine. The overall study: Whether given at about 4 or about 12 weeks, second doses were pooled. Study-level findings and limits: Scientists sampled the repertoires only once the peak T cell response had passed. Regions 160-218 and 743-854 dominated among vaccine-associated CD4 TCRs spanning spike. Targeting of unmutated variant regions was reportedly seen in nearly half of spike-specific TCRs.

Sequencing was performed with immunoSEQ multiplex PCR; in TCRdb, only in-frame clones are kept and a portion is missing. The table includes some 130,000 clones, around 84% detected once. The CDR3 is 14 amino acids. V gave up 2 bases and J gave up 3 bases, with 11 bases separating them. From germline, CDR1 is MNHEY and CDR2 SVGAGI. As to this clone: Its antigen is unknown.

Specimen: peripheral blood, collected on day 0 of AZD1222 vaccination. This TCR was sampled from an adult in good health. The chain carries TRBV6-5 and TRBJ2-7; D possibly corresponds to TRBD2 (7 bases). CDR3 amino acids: CASSYGGGYYEQYF. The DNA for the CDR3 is TGTGCCAGCAGTTACGGGGGGGGCTACTACGAGCAGTACTTC.